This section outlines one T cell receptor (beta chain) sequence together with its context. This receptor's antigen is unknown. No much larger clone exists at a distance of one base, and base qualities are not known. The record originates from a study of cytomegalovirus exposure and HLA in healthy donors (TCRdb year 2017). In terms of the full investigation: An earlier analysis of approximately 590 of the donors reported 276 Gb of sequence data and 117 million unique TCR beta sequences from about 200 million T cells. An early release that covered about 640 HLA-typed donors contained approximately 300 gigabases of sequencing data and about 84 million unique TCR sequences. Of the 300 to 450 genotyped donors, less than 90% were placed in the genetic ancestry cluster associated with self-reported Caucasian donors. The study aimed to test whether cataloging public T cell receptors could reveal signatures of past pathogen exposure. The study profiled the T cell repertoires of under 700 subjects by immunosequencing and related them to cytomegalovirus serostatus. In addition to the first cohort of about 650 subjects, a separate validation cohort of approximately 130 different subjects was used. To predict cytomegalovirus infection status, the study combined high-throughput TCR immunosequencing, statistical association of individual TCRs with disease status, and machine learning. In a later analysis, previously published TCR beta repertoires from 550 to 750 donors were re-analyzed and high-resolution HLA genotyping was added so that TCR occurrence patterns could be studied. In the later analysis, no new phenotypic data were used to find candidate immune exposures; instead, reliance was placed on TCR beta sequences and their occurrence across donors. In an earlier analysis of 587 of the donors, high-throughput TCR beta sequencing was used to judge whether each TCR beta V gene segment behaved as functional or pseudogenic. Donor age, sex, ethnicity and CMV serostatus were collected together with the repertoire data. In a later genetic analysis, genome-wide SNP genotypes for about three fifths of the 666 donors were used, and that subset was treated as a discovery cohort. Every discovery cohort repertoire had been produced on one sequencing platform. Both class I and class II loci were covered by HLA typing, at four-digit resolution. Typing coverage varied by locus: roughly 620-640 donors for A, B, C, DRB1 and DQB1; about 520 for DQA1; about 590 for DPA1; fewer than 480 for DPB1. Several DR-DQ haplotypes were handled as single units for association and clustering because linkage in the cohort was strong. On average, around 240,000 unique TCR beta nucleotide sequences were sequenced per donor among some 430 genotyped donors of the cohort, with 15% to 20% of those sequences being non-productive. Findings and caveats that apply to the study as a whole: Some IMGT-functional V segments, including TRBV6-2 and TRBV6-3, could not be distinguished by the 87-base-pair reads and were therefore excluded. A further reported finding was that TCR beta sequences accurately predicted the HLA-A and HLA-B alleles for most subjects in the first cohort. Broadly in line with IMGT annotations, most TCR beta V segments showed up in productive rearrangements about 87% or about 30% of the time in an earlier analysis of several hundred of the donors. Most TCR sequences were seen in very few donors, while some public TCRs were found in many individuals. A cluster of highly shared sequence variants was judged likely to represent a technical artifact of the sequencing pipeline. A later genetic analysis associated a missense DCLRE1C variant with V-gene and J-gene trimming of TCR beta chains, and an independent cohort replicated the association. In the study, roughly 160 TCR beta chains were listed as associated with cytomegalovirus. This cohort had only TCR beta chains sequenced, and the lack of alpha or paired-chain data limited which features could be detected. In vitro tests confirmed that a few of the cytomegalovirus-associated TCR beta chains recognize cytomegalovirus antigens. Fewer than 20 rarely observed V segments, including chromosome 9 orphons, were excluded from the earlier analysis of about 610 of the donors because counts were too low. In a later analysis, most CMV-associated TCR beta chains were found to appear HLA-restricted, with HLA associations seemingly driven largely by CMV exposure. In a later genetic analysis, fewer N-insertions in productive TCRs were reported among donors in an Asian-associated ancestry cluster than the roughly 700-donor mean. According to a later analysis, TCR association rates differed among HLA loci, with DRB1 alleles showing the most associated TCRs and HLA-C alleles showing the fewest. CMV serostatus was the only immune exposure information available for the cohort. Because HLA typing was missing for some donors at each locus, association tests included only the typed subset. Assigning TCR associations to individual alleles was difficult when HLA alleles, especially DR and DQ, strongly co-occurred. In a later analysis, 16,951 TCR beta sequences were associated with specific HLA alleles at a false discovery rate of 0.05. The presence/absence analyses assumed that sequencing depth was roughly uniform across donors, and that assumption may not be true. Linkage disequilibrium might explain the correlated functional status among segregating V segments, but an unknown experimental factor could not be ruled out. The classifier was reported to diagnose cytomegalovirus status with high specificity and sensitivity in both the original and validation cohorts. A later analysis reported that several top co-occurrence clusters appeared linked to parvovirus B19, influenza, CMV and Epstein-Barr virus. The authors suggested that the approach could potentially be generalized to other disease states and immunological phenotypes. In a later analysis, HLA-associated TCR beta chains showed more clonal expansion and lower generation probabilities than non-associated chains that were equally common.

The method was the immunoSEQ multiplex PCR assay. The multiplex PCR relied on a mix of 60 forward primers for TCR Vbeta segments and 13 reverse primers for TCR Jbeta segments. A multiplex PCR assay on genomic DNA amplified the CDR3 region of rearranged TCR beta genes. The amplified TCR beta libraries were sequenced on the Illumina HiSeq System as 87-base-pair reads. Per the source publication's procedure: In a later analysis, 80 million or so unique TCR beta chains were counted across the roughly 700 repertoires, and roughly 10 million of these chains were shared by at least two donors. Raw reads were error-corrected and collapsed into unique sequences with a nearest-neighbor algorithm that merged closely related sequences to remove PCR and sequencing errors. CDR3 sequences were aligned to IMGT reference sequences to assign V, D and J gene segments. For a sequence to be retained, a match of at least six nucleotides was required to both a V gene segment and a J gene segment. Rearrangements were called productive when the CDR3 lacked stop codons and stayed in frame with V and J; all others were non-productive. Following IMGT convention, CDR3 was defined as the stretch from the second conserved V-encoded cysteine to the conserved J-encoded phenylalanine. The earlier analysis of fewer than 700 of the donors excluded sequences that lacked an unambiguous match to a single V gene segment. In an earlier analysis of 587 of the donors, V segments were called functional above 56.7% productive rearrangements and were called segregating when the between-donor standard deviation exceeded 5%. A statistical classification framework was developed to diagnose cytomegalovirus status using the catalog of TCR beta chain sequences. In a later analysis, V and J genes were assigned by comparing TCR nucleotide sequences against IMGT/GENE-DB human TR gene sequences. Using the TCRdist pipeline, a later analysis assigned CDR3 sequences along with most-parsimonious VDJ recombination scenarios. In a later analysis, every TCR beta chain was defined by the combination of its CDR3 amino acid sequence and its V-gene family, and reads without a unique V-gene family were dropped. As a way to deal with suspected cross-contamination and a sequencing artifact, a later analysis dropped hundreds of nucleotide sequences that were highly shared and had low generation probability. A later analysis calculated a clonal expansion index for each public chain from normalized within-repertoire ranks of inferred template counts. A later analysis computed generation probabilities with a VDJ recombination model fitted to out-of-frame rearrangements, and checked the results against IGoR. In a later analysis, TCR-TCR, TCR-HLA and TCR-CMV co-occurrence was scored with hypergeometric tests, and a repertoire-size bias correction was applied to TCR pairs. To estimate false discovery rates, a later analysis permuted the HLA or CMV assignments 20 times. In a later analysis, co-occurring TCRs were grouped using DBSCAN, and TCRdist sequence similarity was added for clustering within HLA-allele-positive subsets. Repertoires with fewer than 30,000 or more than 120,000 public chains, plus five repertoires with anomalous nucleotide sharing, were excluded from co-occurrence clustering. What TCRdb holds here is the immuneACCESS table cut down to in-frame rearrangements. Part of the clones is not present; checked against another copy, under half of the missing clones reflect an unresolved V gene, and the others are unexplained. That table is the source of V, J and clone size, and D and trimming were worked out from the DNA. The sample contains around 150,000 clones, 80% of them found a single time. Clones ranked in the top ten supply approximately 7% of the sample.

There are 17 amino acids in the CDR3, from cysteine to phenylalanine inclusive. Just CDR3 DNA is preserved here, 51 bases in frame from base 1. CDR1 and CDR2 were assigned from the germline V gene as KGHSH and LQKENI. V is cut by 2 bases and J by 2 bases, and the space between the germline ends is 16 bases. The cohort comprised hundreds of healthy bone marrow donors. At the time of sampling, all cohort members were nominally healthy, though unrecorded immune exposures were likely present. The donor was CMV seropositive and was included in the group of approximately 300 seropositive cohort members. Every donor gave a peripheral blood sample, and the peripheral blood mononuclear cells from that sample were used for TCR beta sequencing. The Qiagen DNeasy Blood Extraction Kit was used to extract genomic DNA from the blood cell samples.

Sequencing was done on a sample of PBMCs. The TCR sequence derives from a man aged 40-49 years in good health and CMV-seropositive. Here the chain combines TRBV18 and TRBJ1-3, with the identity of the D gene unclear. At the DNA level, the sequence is TGTGCCAGCTCACCAATTGGGCAGAGAAAGACTGGAAACACCATATATTTT. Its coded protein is CASSPIGQRKTGNTIYF.